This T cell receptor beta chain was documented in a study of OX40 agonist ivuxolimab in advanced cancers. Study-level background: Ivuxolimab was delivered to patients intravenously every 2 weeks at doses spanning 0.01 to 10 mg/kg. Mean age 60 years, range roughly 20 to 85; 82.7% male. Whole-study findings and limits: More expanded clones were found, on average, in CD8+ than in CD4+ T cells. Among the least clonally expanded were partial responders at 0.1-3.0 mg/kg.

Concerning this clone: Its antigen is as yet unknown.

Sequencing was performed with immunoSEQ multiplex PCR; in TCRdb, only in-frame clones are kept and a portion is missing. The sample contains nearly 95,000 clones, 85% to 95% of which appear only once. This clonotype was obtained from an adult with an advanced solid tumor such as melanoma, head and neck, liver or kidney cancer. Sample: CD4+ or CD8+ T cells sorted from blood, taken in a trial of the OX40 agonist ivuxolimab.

The CDR3: CASSSSRNEQFF. The CDR3 DNA sequence: TGTGCCAGCTCATCGAGCCGCAATGAGCAGTTCTTC. The chain employs TRBV18 and TRBJ2-1; no firm D call. This CDR3 is 12 amino acids long. V was trimmed by 5 bases and J by 6 bases, leaving 8 bases between them. Germline assignment: CDR1 KGHSH and CDR2 LQKENI.